These 27 T cell receptor beta chains were all obtained from the same sample, sequenced in a study of identical twins. TCRdb re-derived calls from the 5' RACE reads in MiXCR, one entry per CDR3 protein. This table has 500,000 to 550,000 distinct CDR3 sequences, less than 25% appearing once. These sequences were also reported in another study, on T cells expressing NK-cell markers.

The sequenced sample consisted of CD4+ T cells sorted from blood. The receptors shown here come from a woman under 30 in good health.

This rearrangement joins TRBV24-1 to TRBJ2-3; TRBD2 matches at 8 bases. V dropped 4 bases and J dropped 6; count of bases not matched to a gene: 5. Germline CDR1 is KGHDR and CDR2 is SFDVKD. The length of the CDR3 is 14 residues. This chain's CDR3 is CATSDPGLGDTQYF. The CDR3 DNA reads as TGTGCCACCAGTGACCCGGGACTAGGGGATACGCAGTATTTT.

The CDR3 DNA sequence: TGTGCCATCAGTCTCCAGACTAGCAGCACAGATACGCAGTATTTT. As protein: CAISLQTSSTDTQYF. The V gene is TRBV10-3, the J gene TRBJ2-3; 7 bases align to TRBD2. Germline values: CDR1 ENHRY, CDR2 SYGVKD. The CDR3 extends over 15 amino acids. The ends lost 5 bases at V and 0 bases at J; junction bases unmatched: 5.

This clonotype showed up just a few times. The V and J genes are TRBV15 and TRBJ2-7; TRBD2 might be the D (5 bases). The CDR3 loop spans 14 amino acids. Germline CDR1 reads LNHNV; CDR2 reads YYDKDF (reference sequence). Trimming left V 4 bases short and J 2 bases short, with 12 bases between. CDR3 sequence: CATSTVSGAYEQYF. The CDR3 DNA sequence: TGTGCCACCAGCACCGTGTCCGGGGCCTACGAGCAGTACTTC.

This chain joins TRBV6-1 and TRBJ2-7; no clear D gene. V was clipped by 5 bases and J by 6 bases, with 14 bases between them. Germline CDR1 is MNHNS and CDR2 is SASEGT. This CDR3 region has 13 residues. CDR3 region: CASSKTPWGEQYF. CDR3 bases: TGTGCCAGCAGTAAGACTCCTTGGGGCGAGCAGTACTTC.

The genes are TRBV7-8 and TRBJ1-1; D is uncertain. Per the germline V gene, CDR1 is SGHVS and CDR2 is FQNEAQ. This CDR3 is 14 amino acids long. V dropped 0 bases and J dropped 3 bases, with 8 bases sitting between them. This CDR3 reads CASSLAAKDTEAFF. CDR3 sequence (DNA): TGTGCCAGCAGCTTAGCGGCCAAAGACACTGAAGCTTTCTTT.

DNA of the CDR3: TGTGCCAGCAGCCCTCCGGGGACAGGGACCACCGGGGAGCTGTTTTTT. Its protein product is CASSPPGTGTTGELFF. The chain combines TRBV6-1 with TRBJ2-2; 9 bases map to TRBD1. Germline CDR1 is MNHNS and CDR2 is SASEGT. Trimming at V came to 6 bases and at J to 4 bases, leaving 9 bases not matched to a gene. The CDR3 runs to 16 residues.

This clonotype has just a few counts. The J gene is TRBJ1-2, the V gene TRBV12-3 or TRBV12-4; 12 bases match TRBD1. CDR3 size: 14 residues. The ends lost 7 bases at V and 7 bases at J; junction bases unmatched: 7. The CDR3 DNA reads as TGTGCCAGCAACCCGGGACAGGGGGCGTTTGGCTACACCTTC. Translation gives CASNPGQGAFGYTF.

CDR3 sequence: CASSQDNTGNYEQYF. For the CDR3, the DNA is TGCGCCAGCAGCCAAGATAACACAGGGAACTACGAGCAGTACTTC. The rearrangement uses TRBV4-1 and TRBJ2-7; D is possibly TRBD1 (6 bases). CDR1 and CDR2 (germline): MGHRA, YSYEKL. Trimming removed 0 bases at V and 3 bases at J, with 12 bases between. The CDR3 length is 15 residues.

For this clonotype: A read error may explain this, as a much larger clone is one base away. The V call is TRBV20-1, the J call TRBJ2-7; the D call may be TRBD1 or TRBD2 (5 bases each). Germline lookup yields CDR1 DFQATT and CDR2 SNEGSKA (reference sequence). The CDR3 length is 14 residues. The CDR3 here is CSASSPGTSHEQYF. For the CDR3, the DNA is TGCAGTGCTAGTTCGCCAGGGACCTCCCACGAGCAGTACTTC.

This clonotype has a single count. The V and J genes are TRBV21-1 and TRBJ2-7; the table's D call of TRBD1 was not tested on the DNA. TRBV21-1 is shown as a pseudogene. The CDR3 is 14 amino acids. The DNA of the CDR3 is TGTGCCAGCAAAAGACCCCGTCCACCCTACGAGCAGTACTTC. Residues: CASKRPRPPYEQYF.

The chain carries TRBV18 and TRBJ2-1; 9 positions match TRBD2. The CDR3 covers 16 residues. The junction had 3 bases not matched to a gene; V was cut back by 0 bases and J by 3 bases. Germline CDR1 reads KGHSH; CDR2 reads LQKENI. The CDR3 coding sequence is TGTGCCAGCTCACCACCACTAGCGGGTATCTACAATGAGCAGTTCTTC. This translates into CASSPPLAGIYNEQFF. Filled out from reference TRBV18 and TRBJ2-1, the complete variable domain reads NAGVMQNPRHLVRRRGQEARLRCSPMKGHSHVYWYRQLPEEGLKFMVYLQKENIIDESGMPKERFSAEFPKEGPSILRIQQVVRGDSAAYFCASSPPLAGIYNEQFFGPGTRLTVL.

V usage is TRBV5-1 and J usage is TRBJ2-7; 11 bases agree with TRBD1. The CDR3 is 14 amino acids. CDR1 and CDR2 from the germline V gene are SGHRS and YFSETQ. The ends lost 4 bases at V and 6 bases at J; junction bases unmatched: 6. CDR3 coding DNA: TGCGCCAGCAGCCCGGGACAGGGGGTCGGCGAGCAGTACTTC. Amino acid sequence: CASSPGQGVGEQYF. Drawing the rest from reference TRBV5-1 and TRBJ2-7, the complete variable domain is KAGVTQTPRYLIKTRGQQVTLSCSPISGHRSVSWYQQTPGQGLQFLFEYFSETQRNKGNFPGRFSGRQFSNSRSEMNVSTLELGDSALYLCASSPGQGVGEQYFGPGTRLTVT.

This chain connects TRBV20-1 to TRBJ2-1; TRBD2 aligns across 14 bases. Germline lookup yields CDR1 DFQATT and CDR2 SNEGSKA (reference sequence). Trimming cost V 6 bases and J 7 bases; bases outside gene matches: 8. The length of the CDR3 is 15 residues. The CDR3 loop is CSAYAGTSGSNEQFF. The CDR3 bases are TGCAGTGCATACGCCGGGACTAGCGGGAGTAATGAGCAGTTCTTC.

This clonotype was found many times. The rearrangement links TRBV5-1 to TRBJ2-5, with D possibly being TRBD2 (6 bases). From germline, CDR1 is SGHRS and CDR2 YFSETQ. The CDR3 extends over 14 amino acids. Trimming removed 4 bases at V and 1 base at J, with 11 bases between. The chain's CDR3 is CASSGGTPQETQYF. In nucleotides, the CDR3 is TGCGCCAGCAGCGGGGGGACTCCCCAAGAGACCCAGTACTTC.

The rearrangement joins TRBV29-1 to TRBJ2-3; tentatively, D is TRBD1 (6 bases). The ends were cut back, 4 bases at V and 6 bases at J, with 14 bases in the middle. The V gene's germline CDR1 is SQVTM and CDR2 ANQGSEA. The CDR3 runs 13 residues. CDR3 loop: CSVAWGQGDTQYF. CDR3 bases: TGCAGCGTTGCCTGGGGCCAGGGGGATACGCAGTATTTT.

This chain joins TRBV28 and TRBJ1-1; unclear D gene. CDR3 length: 12 residues. The germline gives CDR1 MDHEN, CDR2 SYDVKM. Trimming left V 4 bases short and J 4 bases short, with 7 bases between. CDR3 in amino acids: CASSSRATEAFF. DNA of the CDR3: TGTGCCAGCAGTTCACGTGCCACTGAAGCTTTCTTT.

This clonotype came up many times. The chain is built from TRBV5-1 and TRBJ1-2; D not resolved. Looked up from germline, CDR1 is SGHRS and CDR2 is YFSETQ. The CDR3 consists of 13 residues. With 0 bases removed from V and 7 bases from J, the gap between germline ends came to 10 bases. The CDR3 loop reads CASSLVSAGGYTF. The DNA for the CDR3 is TGCGCCAGCAGCTTGGTTTCGGCCGGTGGCTACACCTTC.

DNA of the CDR3: TGCAGCGTTTGGGGTTCTGGAGGCGCGTCCTACGAGCAGTACTTC. Its protein product is CSVWGSGGASYEQYF. The chain is built from TRBV29-1 and TRBJ2-7; D might be TRBD2 (5 bases). Germline lookup yields CDR1 SQVTM and CDR2 ANQGSEA. Deletions cut 5 bases from V and 1 base from J, with 18 bases between. The CDR3 length is 15 residues.

This clonotype was counted between two and nine times. This chain uses TRBV3-1 with TRBJ1-6; D ambiguous. The germline V and J ends were trimmed by 1 base and 6 bases, with 4 bases remaining between them. CDR3 length: 13 amino acids. CDR1 is LGHDT and CDR2 is YNNKEL in the germline V gene (reference sequence). The CDR3 bases are TGTGCCAGCAGCCAAGGTCCTAATTCACCCCTCCACTTT. Its translation: CASSQGPNSPLHF.

There are a few counts of this clonotype. The chain is built from TRBV12-3 or TRBV12-4 and TRBJ1-1; D uncertain. V was clipped by 7 bases and J by 4 bases, with 16 bases between them. CDR3 size: 14 residues. The CDR3 bases are TGTGCCAGCAAGTTATTCGGGGTAGGCACTGAAGCTTTCTTT. It codes for CASKLFGVGTEAFF.

V is TRBV2 and J is TRBJ2-1, with a possible D match to TRBD2 (7 bases). The CDR3 length is 13 residues. V lost 8 bases, J lost 9 bases, and 17 bases lay in between. Germline V gene data show CDR1 as SNHLY and CDR2 as FYNNEI. CDR3 DNA sequence: TGTGCCAGCGAAGAAGGGGGGGTGGGTGAGCAGTTCTTC. Amino acids: CASEEGGVGEQFF.

The V call is TRBV7-9, the J call TRBJ2-2; D remains ambiguous. V lost 0 bases to trimming and J lost 13 bases, with 15 bases between them. The CDR3 loop spans 14 amino acids. Germline CDR1 reads SEHNR; CDR2 reads FQNEAQ (reference sequence). The CDR3 here is CASSLASASQGLFF. In nucleotides, the CDR3 is TGTGCCAGCAGCTTAGCATCGGCCAGCCAAGGGCTGTTTTTT.

A few counts support this clonotype. The V gene is TRBV5-1, the J gene TRBJ1-1; D remains unclear. Trimming stripped 5 bases from V and 3 bases from J, with 14 bases between. The CDR3 consists of 14 residues. In germline, CDR1 is SGHRS, CDR2 YFSETQ. CDR3 residues: CASRYGPRDTEAFF. As DNA, the CDR3 is TGCGCCAGCAGGTACGGACCCCGGGACACTGAAGCTTTCTTT.

V gene TRBV7-8 combines with J gene TRBJ2-5; no firm D call. Trimming removed 1 base from V and 4 bases from J, with 10 bases in between. CDR3 size: 14 residues. Germline CDR1 and CDR2: SGHVS and FQNEAQ. This chain's CDR3 is CASSLELGRETQYF. The DNA of the CDR3 is TGTGCCAGCAGCTTAGAGTTAGGGCGAGAGACCCAGTACTTC. Full variable domain (rest looked up from reference TRBV7-8 and TRBJ2-5): GAGVSQSPRYKVAKRGQDVALRCDPISGHVSLFWYQQALGQGPEFLTYFQNEAQLDKSGLPSDRFFAERPEGSVSTLKIQRTQQEDSAVYLCASSLELGRETQYFGPGTRLLVL.

The CDR3 DNA is TGCGCCAGCAGCGAGGGGGGCGCGAATGAAAAACTGTTTTTT. The encoded protein is CASSEGGANEKLFF. V gene TRBV5-1 combines with J gene TRBJ1-4; tentatively, D is TRBD1 (6 bases). The CDR3 covers 14 residues. The V gene's germline CDR1 is SGHRS and CDR2 YFSETQ. Trimming stripped 4 bases from V and 5 bases from J, with 12 bases between. Drawing the rest from reference TRBV5-1 and TRBJ1-4, the complete variable domain is KAGVTQTPRYLIKTRGQQVTLSCSPISGHRSVSWYQQTPGQGLQFLFEYFSETQRNKGNFPGRFSGRQFSNSRSEMNVSTLELGDSALYLCASSEGGANEKLFFGSGTQLSVL.

V gene TRBV12-5 combines with J gene TRBJ1-1, with D maybe TRBD1 (6 bases). The V end was cut by 7 bases, the J end by 1 base, with 16 bases between. The CDR3 contains 15 residues. Germline CDR1 LGHNT, CDR2 FRNRAP. The CDR3 DNA sequence: TGTGCTAGTGTCGACCCGGGACACTCGAACACTGAAGCTTTCTTT. Translating it yields CASVDPGHSNTEAFF.

The chain combines TRBV20-1 with TRBJ1-2; possibly TRBD1 for D (6 bases). The CDR3 length is 13 residues. Germline V gene data show CDR1 as DFQATT and CDR2 as SNEGSKA (reference sequence). Trimming took 3 bases from V and 3 from J, leaving 11 bases between them. The CDR3 protein is CSASLDSYYGYTF. CDR3 DNA sequence: TGCAGTGCTAGCTTGGACAGCTACTATGGCTACACCTTC.